This TCR beta chain was recovered during a study of blood T cell repertoires in COVID-19. In the study overall: Donors in the United States, Italy and Spain gave samples during acute or convalescent COVID-19.

The CDR3 is made up of 11 amino acids. The germline V and J ends were trimmed by 6 bases and 13 bases, with 13 bases remaining between them. As processed by the authors: Estimation of nucleated cell counts relied on the amplification of reference gene primers. Sequencing was performed with immunoSEQ multiplex PCR; in TCRdb, only in-frame clones are kept and a portion is missing. V and J calls and clone size follow that table, whereas D and trimming were derived from the DNA. The sample gives around 95,000 clones, 90% of which show up once; approximately 5.1% is in the top ten. The sample comprised peripheral blood. This chain connects TRBV12-3 or TRBV12-4 to TRBJ2-1; tentatively, D is TRBD2 (5 bases). This clonotype was sampled from a man in his fifties or sixties with acute or convalescent COVID-19. As DNA, the CDR3 is TGTGCCAGCAGCCTGCTAGCAATCCAGTTCTTC. Its protein is CASSLLAIQFF.